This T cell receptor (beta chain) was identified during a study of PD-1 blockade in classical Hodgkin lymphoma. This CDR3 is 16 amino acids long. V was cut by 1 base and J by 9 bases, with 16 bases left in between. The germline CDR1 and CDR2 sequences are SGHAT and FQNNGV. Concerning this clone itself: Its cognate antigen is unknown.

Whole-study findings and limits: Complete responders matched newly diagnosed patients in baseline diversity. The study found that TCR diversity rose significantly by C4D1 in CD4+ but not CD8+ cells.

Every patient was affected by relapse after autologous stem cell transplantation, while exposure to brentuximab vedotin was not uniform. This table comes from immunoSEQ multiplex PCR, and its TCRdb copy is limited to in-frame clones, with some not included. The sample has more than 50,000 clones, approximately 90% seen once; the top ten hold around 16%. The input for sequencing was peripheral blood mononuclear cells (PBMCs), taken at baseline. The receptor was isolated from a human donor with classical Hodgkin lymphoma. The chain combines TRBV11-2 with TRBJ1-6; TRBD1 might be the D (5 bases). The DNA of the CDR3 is TGTGCCAGCAGCTTAGTCGTCAGGGCAAGGGGTTCACCCCTCCACTTT. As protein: CASSLVVRARGSPLHF.